This paragraph covers one T cell receptor beta chain sequence. What it binds is not known. The sample comes from a study of T cell responses to AZD1222 COVID-19 vaccine. Study results and caveats: Reports indicate that nearly half of spike-specific TCRs are directed at unmutated variant regions. Spike-specific TCR breadth and depth were elevated following two AZD1222 doses. It should be noted that donors were predominantly white British and more often female, and clonal diversity was possibly underestimated.

The table came from immunoSEQ multiplex PCR; TCRdb's copy has only in-frame clones and leaves some out. Of 100,000 to 150,000 clones listed, 75% to 90% were seen once; the top ten hold approximately 4.4%. This CDR3 is built from 13 residues. Germline V gene sequence: CDR1 SQVTM, CDR2 ANQGSEA. V was trimmed by 2 bases and J by 4 bases, leaving 11 bases between them. The J gene is TRBJ1-1, the V gene TRBV29-1; no definite D call. The clonotype comes from an adult who received the AZD1222 COVID-19 vaccine. Material: peripheral blood, obtained 28 days after the second AZD1222 dose. In DNA, the CDR3 is TGCAGCGTTGAACCGGCCGCCCGCACTGAAGCTTTCTTT. Translation gives CSVEPAARTEAFF.